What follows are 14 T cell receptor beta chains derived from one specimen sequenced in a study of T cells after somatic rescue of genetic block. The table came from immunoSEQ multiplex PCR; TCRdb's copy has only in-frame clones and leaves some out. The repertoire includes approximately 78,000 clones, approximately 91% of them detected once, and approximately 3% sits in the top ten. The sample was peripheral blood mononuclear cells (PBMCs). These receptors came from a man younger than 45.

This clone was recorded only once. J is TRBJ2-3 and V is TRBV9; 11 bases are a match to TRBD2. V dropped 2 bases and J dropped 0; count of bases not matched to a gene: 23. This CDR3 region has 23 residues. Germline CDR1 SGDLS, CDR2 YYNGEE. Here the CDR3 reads CASSVGDPRLAGKTPTSTDTQYF. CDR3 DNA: TGTGCCAGCAGCGTCGGAGACCCTAGACTAGCGGGGAAAACTCCAACTAGCACAGATACGCAGTATTTT.

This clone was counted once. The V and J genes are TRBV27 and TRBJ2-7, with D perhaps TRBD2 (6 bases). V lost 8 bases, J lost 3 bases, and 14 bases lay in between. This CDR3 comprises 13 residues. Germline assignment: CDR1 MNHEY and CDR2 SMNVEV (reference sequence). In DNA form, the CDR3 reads TGTGCCAGCGGTGAAACGGGGGACTACGAGCAGTACTTC. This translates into CASGETGDYEQYF.

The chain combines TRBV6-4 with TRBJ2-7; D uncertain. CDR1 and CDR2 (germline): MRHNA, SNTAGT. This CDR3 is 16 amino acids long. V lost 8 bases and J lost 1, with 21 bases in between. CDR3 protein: CASHDVVQEWSYEQYF. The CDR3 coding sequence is TGTGCCAGCCACGATGTAGTGCAGGAATGGTCCTACGAGCAGTACTTC.

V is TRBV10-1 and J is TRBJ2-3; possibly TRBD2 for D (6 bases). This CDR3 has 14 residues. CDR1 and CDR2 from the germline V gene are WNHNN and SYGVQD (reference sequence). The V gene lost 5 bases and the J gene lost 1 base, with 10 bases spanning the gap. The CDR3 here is CASSWRVGTDTQYF. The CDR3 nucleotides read TGCGCCAGCAGTTGGAGGGTTGGCACAGATACGCAGTATTTT.

In DNA form, the CDR3 reads TGTGCCAGCAGCTCGGGGACCAGCTCCTACGAGCAGTACTTC. Encoded protein: CASSSGTSSYEQYF. The chain is built from TRBV11-2 and TRBJ2-7; possibly TRBD1 or TRBD2 for D (5 bases each). Trimming left V 4 bases short and J 0 bases short, with 10 bases between. This CDR3 has 14 residues. The germline CDR1 and CDR2 sequences are SGHAT and FQNNGV.

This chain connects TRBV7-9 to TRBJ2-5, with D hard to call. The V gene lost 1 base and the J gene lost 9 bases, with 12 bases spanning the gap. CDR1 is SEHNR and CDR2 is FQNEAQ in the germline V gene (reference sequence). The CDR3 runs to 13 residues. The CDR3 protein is CASSLVLASAQYF. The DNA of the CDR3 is TGTGCCAGCAGCTTAGTTCTGGCAAGTGCCCAGTACTTC.

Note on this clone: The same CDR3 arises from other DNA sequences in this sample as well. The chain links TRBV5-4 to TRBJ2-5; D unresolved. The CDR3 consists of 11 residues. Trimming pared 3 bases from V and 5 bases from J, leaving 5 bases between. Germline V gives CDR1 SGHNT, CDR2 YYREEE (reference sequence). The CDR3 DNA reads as TGTGCCAGCAGCTCCGGCGAGACCCAGTACTTC. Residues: CASSSGETQYF.

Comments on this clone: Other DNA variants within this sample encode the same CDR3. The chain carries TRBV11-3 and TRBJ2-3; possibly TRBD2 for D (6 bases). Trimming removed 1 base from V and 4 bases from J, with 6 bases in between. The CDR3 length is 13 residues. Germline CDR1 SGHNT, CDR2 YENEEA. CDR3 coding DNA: TGTGCCAGCAGCTTAGGGGGGGCAGATACGCAGTATTTT. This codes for CASSLGGADTQYF.

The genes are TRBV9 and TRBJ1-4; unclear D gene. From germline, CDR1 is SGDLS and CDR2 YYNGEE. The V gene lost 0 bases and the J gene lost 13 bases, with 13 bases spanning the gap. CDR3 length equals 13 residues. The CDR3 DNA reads TGTGCCAGCAGCGTAGGCCTCGGCGAGGCACTGTTTTTT. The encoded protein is CASSVGLGEALFF.

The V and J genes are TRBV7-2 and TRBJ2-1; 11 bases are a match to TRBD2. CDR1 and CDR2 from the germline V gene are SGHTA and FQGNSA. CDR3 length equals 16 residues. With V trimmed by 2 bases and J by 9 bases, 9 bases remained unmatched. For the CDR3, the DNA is TGTGCCAGCAGCTTACGTCTAGCGGGAGGCCGGGTTGAGCAGTTCTTC. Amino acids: CASSLRLAGGRVEQFF. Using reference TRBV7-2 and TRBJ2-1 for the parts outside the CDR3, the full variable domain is GAGVSQSPSNKVTEKGKDVELRCDPISGHTALYWYRQSLGQGLEFLIYFQGNSAPDKSGLPSDRFSAERTGGSVSTLTIQRTQQEDSAVYLCASSLRLAGGRVEQFFGPGTRLTVL.

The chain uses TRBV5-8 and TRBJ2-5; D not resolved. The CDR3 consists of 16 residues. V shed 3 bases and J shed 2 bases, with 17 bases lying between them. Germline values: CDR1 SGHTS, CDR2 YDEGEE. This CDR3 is CASSSTVARMQETQYF. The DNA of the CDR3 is TGTGCCAGCAGCTCCACCGTGGCCAGGATGCAAGAGACCCAGTACTTC.

DNA for the CDR3: TGTGCCAGCAGTGAAAGGTTGGCATCCCGCTACACCTTC. It translates to CASSERLASRYTF. The chain uses TRBV6-1 and TRBJ1-2; D remains unclear. The germline V gene has CDR1 MNHNS and CDR2 SASEGT. V was clipped by 2 bases and J by 9 bases, with 13 bases between them. The CDR3 totals 13 residues.

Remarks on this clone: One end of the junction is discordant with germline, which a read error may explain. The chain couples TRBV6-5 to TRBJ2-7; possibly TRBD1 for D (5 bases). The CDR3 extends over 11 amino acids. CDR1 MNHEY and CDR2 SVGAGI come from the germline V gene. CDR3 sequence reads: CVSSRAHEQYF. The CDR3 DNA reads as TGTGTCAGCAGCAGGGCCCACGAGCAGTACTTC.

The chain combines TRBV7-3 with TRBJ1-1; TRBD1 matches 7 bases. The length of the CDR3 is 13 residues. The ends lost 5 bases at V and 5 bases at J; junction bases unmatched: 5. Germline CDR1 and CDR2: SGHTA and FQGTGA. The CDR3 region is CASSRMTGTEAFF. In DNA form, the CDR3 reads TGTGCCAGCAGCCGAATGACAGGGACTGAAGCTTTCTTT.